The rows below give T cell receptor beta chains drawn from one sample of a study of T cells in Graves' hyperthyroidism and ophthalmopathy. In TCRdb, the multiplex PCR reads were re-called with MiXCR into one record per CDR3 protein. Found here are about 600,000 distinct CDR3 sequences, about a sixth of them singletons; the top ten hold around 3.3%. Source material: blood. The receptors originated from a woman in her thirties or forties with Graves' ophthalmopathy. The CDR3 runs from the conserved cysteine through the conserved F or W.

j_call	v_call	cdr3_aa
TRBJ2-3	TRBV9	CASSVRGDSTDTQYF
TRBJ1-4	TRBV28	CASSTYGGRDGEKLFF
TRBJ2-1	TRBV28	CASSWAETYNEQFF
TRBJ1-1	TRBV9	CASSHGTGVTEAFF
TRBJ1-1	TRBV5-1	CASSLAVGTEAFF
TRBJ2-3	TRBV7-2	CASSPGGRSDTQYF
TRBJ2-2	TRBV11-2	CASSSYITRITGELFF
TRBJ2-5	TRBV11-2	CASSSGRSVETQYF
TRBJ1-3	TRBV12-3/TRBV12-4	CASSLPGQGSGNTIYF
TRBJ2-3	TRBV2	CASSDPRDSTDTQYF